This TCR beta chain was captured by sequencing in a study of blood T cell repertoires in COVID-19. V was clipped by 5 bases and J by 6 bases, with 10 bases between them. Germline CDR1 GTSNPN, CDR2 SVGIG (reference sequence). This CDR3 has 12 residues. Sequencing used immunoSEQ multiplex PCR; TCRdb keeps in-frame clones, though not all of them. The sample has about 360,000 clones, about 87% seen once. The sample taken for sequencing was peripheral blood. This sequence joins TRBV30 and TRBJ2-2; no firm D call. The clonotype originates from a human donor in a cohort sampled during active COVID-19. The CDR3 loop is CAWGRSPGELFF. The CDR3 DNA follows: TGTGCCTGGGGACGGTCTCCCGGGGAGCTGTTTTTT.